These 17 T cell receptor beta chains were all obtained from the same sample, sequenced in a study of beta chain features in type 1 diabetes. The isolated RNA, all of it, was reverse transcribed, so expressed TCRB transcripts were what got sequenced. Some clones are missing from TCRdb's copy, which holds only in-frame ones; the method was immunoSEQ multiplex PCR. The sample yields almost 350,000 clones, 8% seen once. Sequences were obtained from central memory CD4+ T cells from blood. The receptors come from a woman aged 18-35 years in good health.

In its sample, this clone was seen a few times. The chain has TRBV28 and TRBJ2-5; the match to TRBD1 covers 11 bases. The CDR3 consists of 16 residues. Germline V gene data show CDR1 as MDHEN and CDR2 as SYDVKM. The J segment lost 5 bases and the V segment lost 0 bases, leaving 5 bases of the junction unmatched. The CDR3, as DNA: TGTGCCAGCAGTTTATGGGACAGGGGGCGCGCGGAGACCCAGTACTTC. This codes for CASSLWDRGRAETQYF.

This clone turned up a few times. The gene calls are TRBV7-3 and TRBJ2-2, with a weak D call TRBD1 (6 bases). There are 14 residues in the CDR3. Germline V gene data show CDR1 as SGHTA and CDR2 as FQGTGA. The V gene lost 5 bases and the J gene lost 6 bases, with 13 bases spanning the gap. CDR3 protein: CASSQGHLAGELFF. The CDR3 DNA sequence: TGTGCCAGCAGCCAGGGACATCTGGCCGGGGAGCTGTTTTTT.

This clone was counted only a few times. This chain connects TRBV7-2 to TRBJ2-1, with 8 bases lining up with TRBD2. J lost 6 bases, V lost 5 bases, and 9 bases had no gene match. Germline-derived CDR1 and CDR2 are SGHTA and FQGNSA. The CDR3 has 15 residues. CDR3 residues: CASSLSGTRGNEQFF. CDR3 nucleotides: TGTGCCAGCAGCCTCTCCGGGACTAGGGGCAATGAGCAGTTCTTC.

This chain links TRBV15 with TRBJ2-1; 8 nucleotides align to TRBD2. CDR3 length: 14 residues. Germline CDR1 is LNHNV and CDR2 is YYDKDF (reference sequence). The ends lost 4 bases at V and 6 bases at J; junction bases unmatched: 5. In nucleotides, the CDR3 is TGTGCCACCAGCAAGCGGGAGTGGCCCAATGAGCAGTTCTTC. Amino acid sequence: CATSKREWPNEQFF.

This clone was counted ten times or more. This chain links TRBV27 with TRBJ1-2; D is unclear. The CDR3 has 12 residues. Germline values: CDR1 MNHEY, CDR2 SMNVEV (reference sequence). Trimming cost V 6 bases and J 6 bases, with 11 bases left between them. This CDR3 is CASRSFGDGYTF. In DNA, the CDR3 is TGTGCCAGCAGGAGCTTTGGGGATGGCTACACCTTC.

The V call is TRBV7-2, the J call TRBJ2-7; no clear D gene. The CDR3 covers 14 residues. Germline CDR1 SGHTA, CDR2 FQGNSA. The germline V and J ends were trimmed by 5 bases and 0 bases, with 11 bases remaining between them. In DNA form, the CDR3 reads TGTGCCAGCAGCCCCCGGACCTTCTCCTACGAGCAGTACTTC. This codes for CASSPRTFSYEQYF.

Notes on this clone: This same CDR3 is encoded by further DNA sequences in the sample. V usage is TRBV18 and J usage is TRBJ2-3, with D perhaps given as TRBD1 or TRBD2 (5 bases each). The CDR3 sequence is 12 residues long. Trimming pared 3 bases from V and 4 bases from J, leaving 5 bases between. Germline CDR1 KGHSH, CDR2 LQKENI. CDR3 loop: CASSPGADTQYF. The CDR3 DNA reads TGTGCCAGCTCACCGGGGGCAGATACGCAGTATTTT. Full variable domain (missing parts from reference TRBV18 and TRBJ2-3): NAGVMQNPRHLVRRRGQEARLRCSPMKGHSHVYWYRQLPEEGLKFMVYLQKENIIDESGMPKERFSAEFPKEGPSILRIQQVVRGDSAAYFCASSPGADTQYFGPGTRLTVL.

This clone was picked up a small number of times. This chain connects TRBV18 to TRBJ1-5; D not resolved. The ends were cut back, 3 bases at V and 7 bases at J, with 10 bases in the middle. Germline CDR1 reads KGHSH; CDR2 reads LQKENI. The CDR3 is 13 amino acids. The CDR3 loop reads CASSPSQTQPQHF. DNA of the CDR3: TGTGCCAGCTCACCCAGTCAAACCCAGCCCCAGCATTTT.

This chain connects TRBV7-2 to TRBJ2-5; D not certain. The CDR3 is 14 amino acids. Germline CDR1 and CDR2: SGHTA and FQGNSA. Trimming took 2 bases from V and 1 from J, leaving 8 bases between them. This CDR3 is CASSLRALQETQYF. The CDR3 nucleotides are TGTGCCAGCAGCTTAAGGGCTCTCCAAGAGACCCAGTACTTC. Based on the CDR3 plus reference TRBV7-2 and TRBJ2-5, the full variable domain is GAGVSQSPSNKVTEKGKDVELRCDPISGHTALYWYRQSLGQGLEFLIYFQGNSAPDKSGLPSDRFSAERTGGSVSTLTIQRTQQEDSAVYLCASSLRALQETQYFGPGTRLLVL.

This clone occurred many times. This same CDR3 is encoded by further DNA sequences in the sample. The chain employs TRBV7-2 and TRBJ2-7, with D possibly matching TRBD2 (6 bases). V lost 0 bases to trimming and J lost 3 bases, with 9 bases between them. This CDR3 region has 14 residues. CDR1 is SGHTA, CDR2 FQGNSA, per germline. CDR3 residues: CASSLAAAGYEQYF. CDR3 DNA sequence: TGTGCCAGCAGCTTAGCCGCAGCGGGCTACGAGCAGTACTTC.

The rearrangement uses TRBV11-2 and TRBJ2-1, with TRBD1 as a possible D gene (5 bases). Looked up from germline, CDR1 is SGHAT and CDR2 is FQNNGV. The CDR3 contains 12 residues. Trimming took 3 bases from V and 9 from J, leaving 9 bases between them. The CDR3 spells CASSFGAGEQFF. Here the CDR3 DNA reads TGTGCCAGCAGCTTTGGGGCTGGTGAGCAGTTCTTC.

The chain joins TRBV5-1 to TRBJ2-1; TRBD1 is a possible D gene (6 bases). The ends were cut back, 8 bases at V and 0 bases at J, with 12 bases in the middle. This CDR3 comprises 14 residues. The germline V gene encodes CDR1 SGHRS and CDR2 YFSETQ. This chain's CDR3 is CARGANGSYNEQFF. Here the CDR3 DNA reads TGCGCCAGGGGGGCTAATGGCTCCTACAATGAGCAGTTCTTC.

The V call is TRBV5-1, the J call TRBJ1-2; possibly TRBD1 for D (5 bases). V lost 1 base and J 2 bases, leaving 9 bases between the germline ends. The CDR3 covers 14 residues. Germline V gene sequence: CDR1 SGHRS, CDR2 YFSETQ. CDR3 nucleotide sequence: TGCGCCAGCAGCTTGAGTGCAGGGAACTATGGCTACACCTTC. Protein: CASSLSAGNYGYTF.

This clone was observed a handful of times. This rearrangement joins TRBV29-1 to TRBJ2-6; no clear D. The CDR3 sequence is 15 residues long. Germline CDR1 is SQVTM and CDR2 is ANQGSEA. Trimming cost V 4 bases and J 4 bases, with 14 bases left between them. Here the CDR3 reads CSVAGDWAGANVLTF. CDR3 DNA: TGCAGCGTTGCCGGTGACTGGGCCGGGGCCAACGTCCTGACTTTC. Combining the CDR3 with reference TRBV29-1 and TRBJ2-6 gives the whole variable domain SAVISQKPSRDICQRGTSLTIQCQVDSQVTMMFWYRQQPGQSLTLIATANQGSEATYESGFVIDKFPISRPNLTFSTLTVSNMSPEDSSIYLCSVAGDWAGANVLTFGAGSRLTVL.

The rearrangement uses TRBV2 and TRBJ2-7, with TRBD2 identical over 7 bases. CDR1 and CDR2 (germline): SNHLY, FYNNEI. The CDR3 runs 13 residues. Trimming at V came to 6 bases and at J to 2 bases, leaving 4 bases not matched to a gene. The CDR3 DNA follows: TGTGCCAGCAGGGCGGGAGCAACCTACGAGCAGTACTTC. Amino acids: CASRAGATYEQYF.

This clone showed up just a few times. The chain joins TRBV7-2 to TRBJ2-7; 8 bases are shared with TRBD1. The ends lost 4 bases at V and 2 bases at J; junction bases unmatched: 4. This CDR3 contains 14 residues. The germline V gene encodes CDR1 SGHTA and CDR2 FQGNSA. The CDR3 loop reads CASSSGGAAYEQYF. CDR3 sequence (DNA): TGTGCCAGCAGCTCAGGGGGCGCGGCCTACGAGCAGTACTTC.

This clone was picked up a small number of times. This chain links TRBV7-2 with TRBJ2-1; 7 bases align to TRBD2. The germline gives CDR1 SGHTA, CDR2 FQGNSA. Trimming at V came to 0 bases and at J to 8 bases, leaving 4 bases not matched to a gene. The CDR3 runs 14 residues. In nucleotides, the CDR3 is TGTGCCAGCAGCTTAGCGGGAGGGTCCTATGAGCAGTTCTTC. Its protein is CASSLAGGSYEQFF.